The clone carrying this T cell receptor (beta chain) was seen more than once but under ten times. The CDR3 consists of 14 residues. V lost 2 bases to trimming and J lost 6 bases, with 12 bases between them. CDR1 SGHRS and CDR2 YFSETQ come from the germline V gene. This sample is part of a study of T cells in Graves' hyperthyroidism and ophthalmopathy. The overall study: Peripheral blood samples were taken at initial diagnosis, prior to any treatment.

Diagnostic assessment was based on clinical symptoms, serum thyroxine and TRAb, thyroid ultrasound and orbital computed tomography. Researchers amplified the TCR beta CDR3 regions from RNA transcripts. Researchers ran a first-round RT-PCR on the TCR CDR3 using the HTBI primer set. A single record per CDR3 protein comes from TCRdb applying MiXCR to the multiplex PCR reads. Among fewer than 450,000 distinct CDR3 sequences listed, around 15% were seen once. V and J are TRBV5-1 and TRBJ2-1; D tentatively reads TRBD1 or TRBD2 (5 bases each). The specimen sequenced was blood. This sequence was found in a man over 45 with Graves' ophthalmopathy. The CDR3 is CASSFGGESNEQFF. In DNA form, the CDR3 reads TGCGCCAGCAGCTTTGGGGGAGAATCCAATGAGCAGTTCTTC. Full variable domain (outside the CDR3, taken from reference TRBV5-1 and TRBJ2-1): KAGVTQTPRYLIKTRGQQVTLSCSPISGHRSVSWYQQTPGQGLQFLFEYFSETQRNKGNFPGRFSGRQFSNSRSEMNVSTLELGDSALYLCASSFGGESNEQFFGPGTRLTVL.